This paragraph covers one T cell receptor (beta chain) sequence. Participants' own reports of clinical history determined their cohort assignment. This CDR3 contains 13 residues. Germline V CDR1 and CDR2: GTSNPN, SVGIG (reference sequence). V lost 0 bases to trimming and J lost 7 bases, with 9 bases between them. The data belong to a study of blood T cell repertoires in COVID-19. Study-level information: PBMCs, B-cell-depleted T cells, or T cells provided the cDNA or gDNA that made up the material.

Authors' methods: Scientists estimated how many nucleated cells there were by amplifying reference gene primers. Here immunoSEQ multiplex PCR was the method, and the copy in TCRdb shows in-frame clones only, minus some. The V and J calls and clone size were taken over from that table, and D and trimming were inferred from the DNA. The data hold about 240,000 clones, with around 89% observed a single time. Input material: PBMCs or T cells enriched from blood (not recorded which). The clonotype originates from a man aged 35-49 years who had recovered from COVID-19. The rearrangement links TRBV30 to TRBJ2-2; unclear D gene. The CDR3 DNA reads as TGTGCCTGGAGTGTCTACCCCCGCGGGGAGCTGTTTTTT. This codes for CAWSVYPRGELFF. The full variable domain, rest sourced from reference TRBV30 and TRBJ2-2, is SQTIHQWPATLVQPVGSPLSLECTVEGTSNPNLYWYRQAAGRGLQLLFYSVGIGQISSEVPQNLSASRPQDRQFILSSKKLLLSDSGFYLCAWSVYPRGELFFGEGSRLTVL.